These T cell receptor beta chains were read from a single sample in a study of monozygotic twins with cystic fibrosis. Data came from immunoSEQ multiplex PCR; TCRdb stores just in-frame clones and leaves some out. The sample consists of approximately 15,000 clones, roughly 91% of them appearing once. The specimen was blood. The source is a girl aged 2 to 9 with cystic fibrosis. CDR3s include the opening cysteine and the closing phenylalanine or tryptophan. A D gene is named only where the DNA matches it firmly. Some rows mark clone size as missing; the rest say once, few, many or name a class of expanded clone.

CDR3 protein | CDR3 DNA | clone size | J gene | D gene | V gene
CASMSGSYEQYF | TGTGCCAGTATGAGCGGGAGCTACGAGCAGTACTTC | NA | TRBJ2-7 | TRBD2 | TRBV19
CASSIDLRPIQETQYF | TGTGCCAGTAGTATAGATCTAAGGCCGATACAAGAGACCCAGTACTTC | NA | TRBJ2-5 | NA | TRBV19
CASREQETQYF | TGTGCCAGCAGGGAACAAGAGACCCAGTACTTC | NA | TRBJ2-5 | NA | TRBV2
CASSPEPQETQYF | TGTGCCAGCAGCCCAGAACCCCAAGAGACCCAGTACTTC | NA | TRBJ2-5 | NA | TRBV9
CASSPGTAYEQYF | TGTGCCAGCTCACCCGGGACAGCCTACGAGCAGTACTTC | NA | TRBJ2-7 | TRBD1 | TRBV18
CASSPRNRGQAEAFF | TGTGCCAGCTCACCACGAAACAGGGGGCAGGCTGAAGCTTTCTTT | once | TRBJ1-1 | TRBD1 | TRBV18
CASSYPVTEAFF | TGTGCCAGCAGTTACCCGGTCACTGAAGCTTTCTTT | NA | TRBJ1-1 | NA | TRBV6-5
CASQTGGNTGELFF | TGCGCCAGCCAGACAGGGGGCAACACCGGGGAGCTGTTTTTT | NA | TRBJ2-2 | TRBD1 | TRBV5-1
CASSRGLATTRGNEQFF | TGTGCCAGCAGCCGAGGACTAGCAACAACAAGAGGCAATGAGCAGTTCTTC | NA | TRBJ2-1 | TRBD2 | TRBV14
CASSLAGQNTGELFF | TGCGCCAGCAGCTTGGCCGGGCAGAACACCGGGGAGCTGTTTTTT | once | TRBJ2-2 | NA | TRBV5-1
CASGLEKAPEGYEQYF | TGTGCTAGTGGTTTGGAAAAGGCCCCAGAGGGTTACGAGCAGTACTTC | NA | TRBJ2-7 | NA | TRBV12-5
CASSHGDLTQTETQYF | TGCGCCAGCAGCCATGGGGACTTAACCCAGACGGAGACCCAGTACTTC | NA | TRBJ2-5 | NA | TRBV4-1
CASSYAPWRGTGELFF | TGTGCCAGCAGTTATGCCCCCTGGCGGGGCACCGGGGAGCTGTTTTTT | NA | TRBJ2-2 | NA | TRBV6-9
CASQTGTSRDTQYF | TGTGCCAGCCAGACCGGGACTAGTAGGGATACGCAGTATTTT | NA | TRBJ2-3 | TRBD2 | TRBV9
CASFSPPGVILTEAFF | TGTGCCAGCTTTTCCCCCCCAGGGGTGATTCTGACTGAAGCTTTCTTT | NA | TRBJ1-1 | NA | TRBV27
CASTLNPDVMNTEAFF | TGCGCCAGCACCCTAAACCCGGACGTAATGAACACTGAAGCTTTCTTT | NA | TRBJ1-1 | NA | TRBV5-1
CASSLLPGANGYTF | TGTGCCAGCAGTTTGCTTCCGGGGGCGAATGGCTACACCTTC | once | TRBJ1-2 | NA | TRBV27
CASSEPGVGNEQFF | TGTGCCAGCAGCGAGCCGGGAGTAGGGAATGAGCAGTTCTTC | NA | TRBJ2-1 | NA | TRBV9